A selection of T cell receptor beta chains follows, all from one sample in a study of cytomegalovirus exposure and HLA in healthy donors. TCRdb keeps only in-frame clones here, not all; method: immunoSEQ multiplex PCR. The top ten hold approximately 25% of the sample, which has 55,000 to 80,000 clones, roughly 70% seen once. The sample was PBMCs. These receptors were collected from a man in his fifties in good health and CMV-seropositive. Each CDR3 is given with its conserved first and last residue. A D gene is named only where the DNA matches it firmly. Part of the rows lack a size; the others show once, few, many or a class for expanded clones.

clone_size: NA
v_call: TRBV10-2
d_call: NA
j_call: TRBJ1-3
cdr3_nt: TGCGCCAGCAGTGAAGTCCCCGGGAGAAGGTCTGGAAACACCATATATTTT
cdr3_aa: CASSEVPGRRSGNTIYF

clone_size: NA
v_call: TRBV29-1
d_call: NA
j_call: TRBJ2-7
cdr3_nt: TGCAGCGTTGGCCGGGGATACTCCTACGAGCAGTACTTC
cdr3_aa: CSVGRGYSYEQYF

clone_size: NA
v_call: TRBV7-2
d_call: TRBD1
j_call: TRBJ1-4
cdr3_nt: TGTGCCAGCAGCTTTGACAGGGGGCCTAATGAAAAACTGTTTTTT
cdr3_aa: CASSFDRGPNEKLFF

clone_size: few
v_call: TRBV2
d_call: TRBD1
j_call: TRBJ2-7
cdr3_nt: TGTGCCAGCAGTGAAACAGGGGCATACCGTGAGCAGTACTTC
cdr3_aa: CASSETGAYREQYF

clone_size: few
v_call: TRBV6-5
d_call: NA
j_call: TRBJ1-2
cdr3_nt: TGTGCCAGCAGCGACCGGGATGACCGCCTCCGCGGCTACACCTTC
cdr3_aa: CASSDRDDRLRGYTF

clone_size: NA
v_call: TRBV29-1
d_call: NA
j_call: TRBJ2-2
cdr3_nt: TGCAGCGTCGAAGGACGTGGGGCGGACACCGGGGAGCTGTTTTTT
cdr3_aa: CSVEGRGADTGELFF

clone_size: NA
v_call: TRBV6-1
d_call: TRBD1
j_call: TRBJ1-5
cdr3_nt: TGTGCCAGCAGTGAAAGCAGGGGGAATCAGCCCCAGCATTTT
cdr3_aa: CASSESRGNQPQHF

clone_size: few
v_call: TRBV19
d_call: TRBD1
j_call: TRBJ1-5
cdr3_nt: TGTGCCAGTAGACCATATCCGGGACAGGGCAATCAGCCCCAGCATTTT
cdr3_aa: CASRPYPGQGNQPQHF

clone_size: NA
v_call: TRBV2
d_call: NA
j_call: TRBJ1-1
cdr3_nt: TGTGCCAGCAGAGGACAGACGAACACTGAAGCTTTCTTT
cdr3_aa: CASRGQTNTEAFF

clone_size: NA
v_call: TRBV7-9
d_call: TRBD1
j_call: TRBJ2-2
cdr3_nt: TGTGCCAGCAGCTCCAGACAGGGTATGGACACCGGGGAGCTGTTTTTT
cdr3_aa: CASSSRQGMDTGELFF

clone_size: NA
v_call: TRBV6-4
d_call: TRBD1
j_call: TRBJ1-1
cdr3_nt: TGTGCCAGCAGTAGGACAGGGAACACTGAAGCTTTCTTT
cdr3_aa: CASSRTGNTEAFF

clone_size: NA
v_call: TRBV2
d_call: NA
j_call: TRBJ1-5
cdr3_nt: TGTGCCAGCAGTGAAGGAAATAGGCCGGGTGGCAATCAGCCCCAGCATTTT
cdr3_aa: CASSEGNRPGGNQPQHF

clone_size: NA
v_call: TRBV9
d_call: NA
j_call: TRBJ1-6
cdr3_nt: TGTGCCAGCAGCGGCGATCTGGGGCAGCAGCGCCTCCACTTT
cdr3_aa: CASSGDLGQQRLHF

clone_size: NA
v_call: TRBV18
d_call: TRBD1
j_call: TRBJ1-2
cdr3_nt: TGTGCCAGCTCACCACCGACAGGGTATGGCTACACCTTC
cdr3_aa: CASSPPTGYGYTF

clone_size: NA
v_call: TRBV7-7
d_call: NA
j_call: TRBJ1-5
cdr3_nt: TGTGCCAGCAGCTTAAAGGGGCTTCGCAATCAGCCCCAGCATTTT
cdr3_aa: CASSLKGLRNQPQHF

clone_size: NA
v_call: TRBV12-1
d_call: NA
j_call: TRBJ2-7
cdr3_nt: TGTGCCACGCCCCCCAACCGGACTAGCTCCTACGAGCAGTACTTC
cdr3_aa: CATPPNRTSSYEQYF

clone_size: few
v_call: TRBV19
d_call: NA
j_call: TRBJ2-7
cdr3_nt: TGTGCCAGTAGTCCCTTCCCCTTGGGGGGCGAGCAGTACTTC
cdr3_aa: CASSPFPLGGEQYF

clone_size: NA
v_call: TRBV5-6
d_call: NA
j_call: TRBJ2-7
cdr3_nt: TGTGCCAGCAGCTTGGCCGCGGGTGGCTACGAGCAGTACTTC
cdr3_aa: CASSLAAGGYEQYF

clone_size: NA
v_call: TRBV5-1
d_call: NA
j_call: TRBJ2-1
cdr3_nt: TGCGCCAGCAGCTCTTCACGGGGGGCCCTCTTAACAAACAATGAGCAGTTCTTC
cdr3_aa: CASSSSRGALLTNNEQFF

clone_size: NA
v_call: TRBV4-1
d_call: TRBD2
j_call: TRBJ2-7
cdr3_nt: TGCGCCAGCAGCGGGGGCAGCGGGGGCACCTACGAGCAGTACTTC
cdr3_aa: CASSGGSGGTYEQYF

clone_size: NA
v_call: TRBV5-1
d_call: TRBD2
j_call: TRBJ2-3
cdr3_nt: TGCGCCATCAGCTTGGCGGGACTAGCGGGAGTAGATACGCAGTATTTT
cdr3_aa: CAISLAGLAGVDTQYF

clone_size: NA
v_call: TRBV7-6
d_call: TRBD2
j_call: TRBJ2-1
cdr3_nt: TGTGCCAGCAGCTTAGCGCCTACTAGCGTGGACAATGAGCAGTTCTTC
cdr3_aa: CASSLAPTSVDNEQFF

clone_size: NA
v_call: TRBV5-5
d_call: NA
j_call: TRBJ2-5
cdr3_nt: TGTGCCAGCAGCCTAAAAGGGGATTCATGGTACTTC
cdr3_aa: CASSLKGDSWYF

clone_size: few
v_call: TRBV5-1
d_call: NA
j_call: TRBJ1-3
cdr3_nt: TGCGCCAGCAGCAAGGGAGGCGATAACACCATATATTTT
cdr3_aa: CASSKGGDNTIYF

clone_size: NA
v_call: TRBV28
d_call: NA
j_call: TRBJ2-7
cdr3_nt: TGTGCCAGCAGTTTTCAGGGGCGCGGCGCTATCTACGAGCAGTACTTC
cdr3_aa: CASSFQGRGAIYEQYF

clone_size: NA
v_call: TRBV6-1
d_call: NA
j_call: TRBJ2-7
cdr3_nt: TGTGCCAGCAGTTCTTACGGGCCGCCACGGGGCGAGCAGTACTTC
cdr3_aa: CASSSYGPPRGEQYF

clone_size: NA
v_call: TRBV4-1
d_call: TRBD1
j_call: TRBJ1-2
cdr3_nt: TGCGCCAGCAGCCAAGATCGGGGACAGGGCGACTACACCTTC
cdr3_aa: CASSQDRGQGDYTF

clone_size: NA
v_call: TRBV27
d_call: NA
j_call: TRBJ1-5
cdr3_nt: TGTGCCAGCAGCTTAGGGCAGGGTGGTCAGCCCCAGCATTTT
cdr3_aa: CASSLGQGGQPQHF

clone_size: few
v_call: TRBV4-3
d_call: NA
j_call: TRBJ1-2
cdr3_nt: TGCGCCAGCAGCCGTCATAGTCAGGGGAACTATGGCTACACCTTC
cdr3_aa: CASSRHSQGNYGYTF

clone_size: NA
v_call: TRBV6-5
d_call: TRBD1
j_call: TRBJ1-1
cdr3_nt: TGTGCCAGCAGGCACAGGGGATCCTTAGACACTGAAGCTTTCTTT
cdr3_aa: CASRHRGSLDTEAFF

clone_size: NA
v_call: TRBV15
d_call: NA
j_call: TRBJ2-2
cdr3_nt: TGTGCCACCAGCCCGGGGACAACGAACACCGGGGAGCTGTTTTTT
cdr3_aa: CATSPGTTNTGELFF